The 28 T cell receptor beta chains given below trace back to one sample, sequenced in a study of Ad26.COV2.S vaccination and SARS-CoV-2 variants (dated by TCRdb to 2020 to 2022). Libraries came from the immunoSEQ multiplex PCR assay. This is the immuneACCESS table as TCRdb keeps it, with only in-frame sequences that have V and J called. A part of the clones is gone; compared with another copy, unresolved V genes explain less than half, and the rest is unexplained. The table for this sample lists around 300,000 clones; 90% of them were counted only once. The ten largest clones add up to 5.5% of the sample. The treatment or condition label, as the study defines it: 15 to 20 received Ad26.COV2.S at low or high dose, single or two shots; roughly 5 received placebo; per-sample allocation not given. Repertoires of vaccine and placebo recipients were sequenced from samples collected on day 63 after the first injection.

The source material was peripheral blood, sampled in a trial of Ad26.COV2.S vaccine versus placebo. These receptor sequences come from a person aged 18-65 years who received the Ad26.COV2.S COVID-19 vaccine or a placebo.

The gene calls are TRBV28 and TRBJ2-1; D gene ambiguous. Trimming removed 7 bases at V and 3 bases at J, with 10 bases between. CDR3 length: 13 amino acids. In germline, CDR1 is MDHEN, CDR2 SYDVKM. The CDR3 spells CASTPVDYNEQFF. The CDR3 DNA reads as TGTGCCAGCACCCCGGTTGACTACAATGAGCAGTTCTTC.

The chain links TRBV5-1 to TRBJ2-5; 12 nucleotides line up with TRBD2. The CDR3 is 16 residues long. Germline V CDR1 and CDR2: SGHRS, YFSETQ. V trimming: 3 bases; J trimming: 4 bases; junction bases outside the gene matches: 7. CDR3 sequence (DNA): TGCGCCAGCAGCTCCGGACTAGCGGGGATGGGAGAGACCCAGTACTTC. It encodes CASSSGLAGMGETQYF.

The CDR3 bases are TGTGCCAGCAGCCAAGGTGGACTAGCGGGGAACAATGAGCAGTTCTTC. This gives the protein CASSQGGLAGNNEQFF. This sequence joins TRBV3-1 (or the pseudogene TRBV3-2) and TRBJ2-1; TRBD2 matches 12 bases. This CDR3 is built from 16 residues. V dropped 1 base and J dropped 5; count of bases not matched to a gene: 3. Germline V lookup: CDR1 LGHDT, CDR2 YNNKEL (reference sequence).

The chain combines TRBV28 with TRBJ2-7; D gene ambiguous. V lost 5 bases, J lost 6 bases, and 14 bases lay in between. This CDR3 has 13 residues. CDR1 is MDHEN, CDR2 SYDVKM, per germline. The chain's CDR3 is CASSLTTPGEQYV. CDR3 DNA: TGTGCCAGCAGTCTCACCACGCCGGGCGAGCAGTACGTC.

The V call is TRBV5-1, the J call TRBJ2-7; D remains ambiguous. Germline CDR1 reads SGHRS; CDR2 reads YFSETQ. V dropped 1 base and J dropped 0 bases, with 14 bases sitting between them. The CDR3 extends over 16 amino acids. Here the CDR3 reads CASSLLIGKSSYEQYF. The CDR3 nucleotides read TGCGCCAGCAGCTTGCTGATAGGCAAGTCCTCCTACGAGCAGTACTTC.

The CDR3 protein is CASRGTGTGANVLTF. CDR3 coding DNA: TGTGCCAGCAGAGGGACAGGTACTGGGGCCAACGTCCTGACTTTC. The genes are TRBV7-2 and TRBJ2-6; 8 bases are a match to TRBD1. This CDR3 is 15 amino acids long. CDR1 and CDR2 from the germline V gene are SGHTA and FQGNSA. V shed 6 bases, J shed 2 bases, and the junction held 3 bases outside the gene matches.

V gene TRBV30 combines with J gene TRBJ1-2; TRBD1 matches at 8 bases. The trim removed 5 bases at V and 4 bases at J, leaving 9 bases unmatched. Germline loops: CDR1 GTSNPN, CDR2 SVGIG (reference sequence). The CDR3 runs to 14 residues. The CDR3, as DNA: TGTGCCTGGGGAGGGACAGGAACCTTCTATGGCTACACCTTC. Its translation is CAWGGTGTFYGYTF.

The chain employs TRBV4-3 and TRBJ2-2, with 9 bases lining up with TRBD2. The germline V gene has CDR1 LGHNA and CDR2 YSLEER. Germline trimming cut 2 bases from V and 7 bases from J; bases unmatched to any gene: 8. The CDR3 covers 16 residues. In DNA, the CDR3 is TGCGCCAGCAGCCAAATGATAGCGGGAGAGGGCGGGGAGCTGTTTTTT. Protein product: CASSQMIAGEGGELFF.

CDR3 nucleotide sequence: TGTGCCAGCAGTTCCCCCCCACTTGGTGGAGCTTTCTTT. Its translation: CASSSPPLGGAFF. The J gene is TRBJ1-1, the V gene TRBV28; D uncertain. The CDR3 has 13 residues. V was cut by 4 bases and J by 10 bases, with 16 bases left in between. The germline CDR1 and CDR2 sequences are MDHEN and SYDVKM.

The chain combines TRBV18 with TRBJ1-1, with TRBD1 matching over 9 bases. After removal of 2 bases from V and 10 bases from J, the junction contained 14 bases not matched to a gene. In germline, CDR1 is KGHSH, CDR2 LQKENI. This CDR3 spans 16 amino acids. DNA of the CDR3: TGTGCCAGCTCACCAAACGCGGGACAGGGTTTATCAGGAGCTTTCTTT. It translates to CASSPNAGQGLSGAFF. Full variable domain (missing parts from reference TRBV18 and TRBJ1-1): NAGVMQNPRHLVRRRGQEARLRCSPMKGHSHVYWYRQLPEEGLKFMVYLQKENIIDESGMPKERFSAEFPKEGPSILRIQQVVRGDSAAYFCASSPNAGQGLSGAFFGQGTRLTVV.

The chain employs TRBV12-3 or TRBV12-4 and TRBJ1-1, with a tentative D call TRBD1 (5 bases). The CDR3 spans 13 residues. Trimming shortened V by 7 bases and J by 5 bases, and 14 bases separated the two germline ends. The CDR3 DNA reads TGTGCCAGCACCTCCAATCAGGGAACTGAAGCTTTCTTT. Translating it yields CASTSNQGTEAFF.

This clone occurred once. The chain links TRBV15 to TRBJ1-5, with 7 bases aligning to TRBD1. CDR1 is LNHNV and CDR2 is YYDKDF in the germline V gene (reference sequence). V was clipped by 3 bases and J by 5 bases; unmatched bases: 16. This CDR3 has 18 residues. Here the CDR3 reads CATSRDDRAGYRDQPQHF. In DNA form, the CDR3 reads TGTGCCACCAGCAGGGATGACAGGGCAGGTTATAGGGATCAGCCCCAGCATTTT. Based on the CDR3 plus reference TRBV15 and TRBJ1-5, the full variable domain is DAMVIQNPRYQVTQFGKPVTLSCSQTLNHNVMYWYQQKSSQAPKLLFHYYDKDFNNEADTPDNFQSRRPNTSFCFLDIRSPGLGDTAMYLCATSRDDRAGYRDQPQHFGDGTRLSIL.

This clone was seen a few times. The V call is TRBV5-1, the J call TRBJ2-7; D may be TRBD1 or TRBD2 (6 bases each). The CDR3 consists of 15 residues. Trimming cost V 0 bases and J 5 bases, with 15 bases left between them. CDR1 SGHRS and CDR2 YFSETQ come from the germline V gene. CDR3 nucleotides: TGCGCCAGCAGCTTGGAAGGTAGGGGGGCCCACGAGCAGTACTTC. Translating gives CASSLEGRGAHEQYF.

This chain links TRBV12-3 or TRBV12-4 with TRBJ1-2; D is uncertain. The germline V and J ends were trimmed by 5 bases and 1 base, with 5 bases remaining between them. The length of the CDR3 is 12 residues. The CDR3 bases are TGTGCCAGCAGTGACGTTAACTATGGCTACACCTTC. It yields the protein CASSDVNYGYTF.

The J gene is TRBJ1-2, the V gene TRBV3-1 (or the pseudogene TRBV3-2); D perhaps matches TRBD1 (6 bases). This CDR3 comprises 16 residues. The germline V gene has CDR1 LGHDT and CDR2 YNNKEL (reference sequence). V lost 4 bases and J lost 4, with 19 bases in between. CDR3 in amino acids: CASSPTRTANFYGYTF. The CDR3 DNA reads as TGTGCCAGCAGCCCGACACGGACAGCCAACTTCTATGGCTACACCTTC.

The chain carries TRBV5-1 and TRBJ2-7; D is perhaps TRBD2 (5 bases). The CDR3 has 13 amino acids. V was cut by 0 bases and J by 7 bases, with 11 bases left in between. CDR1 and CDR2 (germline): SGHRS, YFSETQ. In nucleotides, the CDR3 is TGCGCCAGCAGCTTGGGGAGGACGGGGGAGCAGTACTTC. It translates to CASSLGRTGEQYF. The variable domain in full, with the rest retrieved from reference TRBV5-1 and TRBJ2-7, is KAGVTQTPRYLIKTRGQQVTLSCSPISGHRSVSWYQQTPGQGLQFLFEYFSETQRNKGNFPGRFSGRQFSNSRSEMNVSTLELGDSALYLCASSLGRTGEQYFGPGTRLTVT.

The rearrangement links TRBV4-3 to TRBJ1-2; TRBD1 aligns across 7 bases. Germline values: CDR1 LGHNA, CDR2 YSLEER. This CDR3 is built from 16 residues. V shed 0 bases, J shed 0 bases, and the junction held 4 bases outside the gene matches. Here the CDR3 DNA reads TGCGCCAGCAGCCAAGAATTAGGGACAGCTAACTATGGCTACACCTTC. This translates into CASSQELGTANYGYTF.

This clone showed up just once. V and J are TRBV2 and TRBJ2-1; 10 nucleotides agree with TRBD2. Per germline, CDR1 SNHLY and CDR2 FYNNEI. The CDR3 has 15 residues. V shed 4 bases and J 6 bases; nucleotides not matched to a gene: 6. The CDR3 bases are TGTGCCAGCAGTGTTTGGACTAGCGGACTCAATGAGCAGTTCTTC. It translates to CASSVWTSGLNEQFF.

J is TRBJ2-1 and V is TRBV19; TRBD2 aligns across 7 bases. This CDR3 has 15 residues. The V gene end was trimmed by 5 bases and the J gene end by 1 base; junction bases not matched to a gene: 5. CDR1 LNHDA and CDR2 SQIVND come from the germline V gene (reference sequence). This CDR3 is CASSYSGESYNEQFF. CDR3 nucleotide sequence: TGTGCCAGTAGTTACAGCGGGGAATCCTACAATGAGCAGTTCTTC.

The gene calls are TRBV7-9 and TRBJ1-2; D uncertain. CDR1 and CDR2 (germline): SEHNR, FQNEAQ (reference sequence). The V gene lost 1 base and the J gene lost 6 bases, with 6 bases spanning the gap. This CDR3 region has 12 residues. The CDR3 region has the DNA TGTGCCAGCAGCTTAGATATAGATGGCTACACCTTC. The encoded protein is CASSLDIDGYTF.

The V gene is TRBV10-3, the J gene TRBJ2-7; a possible D gene is TRBD1 (6 bases). The germline V gene encodes CDR1 ENHRY and CDR2 SYGVKD. The V gene lost 3 bases and the J gene lost 2 bases, with 11 bases spanning the gap. The length of the CDR3 is 14 residues. The CDR3 DNA reads TGTGCCATCAGTGACCAGGGGTCGGCCTACGAGCAGTACGTC. Protein product: CAISDQGSAYEQYV.

The chain recombines TRBV3-1 (or the pseudogene TRBV3-2) with TRBJ2-7; TRBD2 might be the D (6 bases). Deletions cut 1 base from V and 4 bases from J, with 8 bases between. CDR3 length: 13 amino acids. In germline, CDR1 is LGHDT, CDR2 YNNKEL (reference sequence). The CDR3 loop reads CASSQVGSYEQYF. The CDR3 DNA reads as TGTGCCAGCAGCCAAGTCGGGAGTTACGAGCAGTACTTC.

This chain uses TRBV11-2 with TRBJ2-7, with a weak D call TRBD2 (5 bases). The CDR3 sequence is 13 residues long. The V end was cut by 6 bases, the J end by 5 bases, with 14 bases between. The germline gives CDR1 SGHAT, CDR2 FQNNGV. The DNA of the CDR3 is TGTGCCAGCAGACAAATCATCGGGGACGAGCAGTACTTC. Protein product: CASRQIIGDEQYF.

The sample holds one count of this clone. The chain has TRBV7-6 and TRBJ2-5, with unresolved D. The CDR3 loop spans 16 amino acids. V lost 5 bases and J lost 0, with 16 bases in between. The germline V gene has CDR1 SGHVS and CDR2 FNYEAQ. CDR3 in amino acids: CASSPEVPEDQETQYF. The CDR3 coding sequence is TGTGCCAGCAGCCCTGAGGTCCCTGAAGACCAAGAGACCCAGTACTTC.

The chain uses TRBV19 and TRBJ2-5, with D hard to call. Trimming removed 3 bases at V and 7 bases at J, with 6 bases between. The CDR3 runs to 11 residues. CDR1 LNHDA and CDR2 SQIVND come from the germline V gene (reference sequence). CDR3 sequence reads: CASSIARTQYF. CDR3 sequence (DNA): TGTGCCAGTAGTATCGCCAGGACCCAGTACTTC.

The chain carries TRBV7-9 and TRBJ1-6; weak D call: TRBD1 (5 bases). Germline V gene lookup returns CDR1 SEHNR and CDR2 FQNEAQ (reference sequence). With 10 bases removed from V and 6 bases from J, the gap between germline ends came to 13 bases. The CDR3 is made up of 13 amino acids. The CDR3 coding sequence is TGTGCCATCCGTGGGGGGGTTAATTCACCCCTCCACTTT. This sequence encodes CAIRGGVNSPLHF.

DNA of the CDR3: TGCGCCAGCAGCGCCAGGGGATCTGAGCAGTTCTTC. Its protein is CASSARGSEQFF. The V gene is TRBV4-1, the J gene TRBJ2-1; possibly TRBD1 for D (6 bases). Between the trimmed V and J ends, which lost 5 bases and 9 bases, there was a span of 11 bases. CDR3 size: 12 residues. Germline values: CDR1 MGHRA, CDR2 YSYEKL.

This clone came up once. The chain is built from TRBV29-1 and TRBJ1-2, with 9 bases identical to TRBD1. The CDR3 is 18 amino acids. J was trimmed by 4 bases and V by 5 bases; bases with no gene match: 20. Germline V gene data show CDR1 as SQVTM and CDR2 as ANQGSEA. CDR3 bases: TGCAGCGTTCCTCGAAGGGTCGGGGGACAGGGAGGGATCTATGGCTACACCTTC. Translating it yields CSVPRRVGGQGGIYGYTF.